These T cell receptor beta chains were read from a single sample in a study of blood T cells in healthy people across ages. In TCRdb, the 5' RACE reads were re-called with MiXCR into one record per CDR3 protein. The data show 800,000 to 950,000 distinct CDR3 sequences, approximately 35% seen once. Sequenced material: blood. These receptors were collected from a man between 18 and 35 years old in good health. CDR3s include the opening cysteine and the closing phenylalanine or tryptophan. Each record gives: V gene, J gene, D gene, clone size, CDR3 DNA, CDR3 protein. The D gene is left open where the match is weak. Rows give clone size only sometimes, using once, few, many, or a class for an expanded clone.

TRBV4-3	TRBJ1-6	.	.	TGCGCCAGCAGCCAAGCGTGGGGCAATAATTCACCCCCCCACTTT	CASSQAWGNNSPPHF
TRBV7-6	TRBJ1-5	.	few	TGTGCCAGCAGCTTCAGGGGTAAACAGCCCCAGCATTTT	CASSFRGKQPQHF
TRBV6-1	TRBJ1-2	TRBD1	few	TGTGCCAGCAGTGCCCGACAGGGAGGCTCTACTAACTATGGCTACACCTTC	CASSARQGGSTNYGYTF
TRBV20-1	TRBJ2-1	.	.	TGCAGTGCTCCGGCCCACGTCTACAATGAGCAGTTCTTC	CSAPAHVYNEQFF
TRBV10-3	TRBJ2-1	TRBD2	.	TGTGCCATCAGTGAGGGGGGGGAGACCCAGTTCTTC	CAISEGGETQFF
TRBV11-2	TRBJ1-5	TRBD1	.	TGTGCCAGCAGCTCCCAGACAGGGAGCGCGGCTCAGCCCCAGCATTTT	CASSSQTGSAAQPQHF
TRBV14	TRBJ1-1	.	few	TGTGCCAGCAGCCAAAAATCCGGGACGAAGGCTGAAGCTTTCTTT	CASSQKSGTKAEAFF
TRBV7-8	TRBJ2-5	.	.	TGTGCCGGCAGCTTAGAACTTTTGCAAGAGACCCAGTACTTC	CAGSLELLQETQYF
TRBV25-1	TRBJ2-7	TRBD1	.	TGTGCCAGCAGTGAAAGAGAGGGGGCCATATCCTACGAGCAGTACTTC	CASSEREGAISYEQYF
TRBV7-9	TRBJ2-7	.	.	TGTGCCAGCAGCAATACCCGGGGGACCTACGAGCAGTACTTC	CASSNTRGTYEQYF
TRBV28	TRBJ1-4	.	few	TGTGCCAGCAGTTCCCCCCCGGGGGCAACTAATGAAAAACTGTTTTTT	CASSSPPGATNEKLFF
TRBV5-1	TRBJ2-7	.	.	TGCGCCAGCACTGGCGGGGTCTCCTACAATGAGCAGTACTTC	CASTGGVSYNEQYF
TRBV2	TRBJ2-7	TRBD1	.	TGTGCCAGCAGGGACAGGGAAGGGCCCTACGAGCAGTACTTC	CASRDREGPYEQYF
TRBV7-8	TRBJ1-6	TRBD1	.	TGTGCCAGCAGCTTTCGGGACAGGGCTGACTATAATTCACCCCTCCACTTT	CASSFRDRADYNSPLHF
TRBV12-3/TRBV12-4	TRBJ1-1	.	few	TGTGCCAGCAGTCCAGAGAGGGGGAACACTGAAGCTTTCTTT	CASSPERGNTEAFF
TRBV12-3/TRBV12-4	TRBJ2-3	.	few	TGTGCCAGCAGTTATGACCGAGGACGGGCGTATTTT	CASSYDRGRAYF
TRBV6-5	TRBJ2-5	.	many	TGTGCCAGCAGTTACCCGGGCAGACAAGAGACCCAGTACTTC	CASSYPGRQETQYF
TRBV5-5	TRBJ1-1	.	.	TGTGCCAGCAGCTTATTTATTGGGATTAAGAACACTGAAGCTTTCTTT	CASSLFIGIKNTEAFF
TRBV20-1	TRBJ2-1	TRBD2	.	TGCAGTGGAGCGGGGCGTGGTAATGAGCAGTTCTTC	CSGAGRGNEQFF
TRBV6-1	TRBJ2-7	.	.	TGTGCCAGCAGTGAACCCAGGGGATATTCCTCCGAGCAGTACTTC	CASSEPRGYSSEQYF